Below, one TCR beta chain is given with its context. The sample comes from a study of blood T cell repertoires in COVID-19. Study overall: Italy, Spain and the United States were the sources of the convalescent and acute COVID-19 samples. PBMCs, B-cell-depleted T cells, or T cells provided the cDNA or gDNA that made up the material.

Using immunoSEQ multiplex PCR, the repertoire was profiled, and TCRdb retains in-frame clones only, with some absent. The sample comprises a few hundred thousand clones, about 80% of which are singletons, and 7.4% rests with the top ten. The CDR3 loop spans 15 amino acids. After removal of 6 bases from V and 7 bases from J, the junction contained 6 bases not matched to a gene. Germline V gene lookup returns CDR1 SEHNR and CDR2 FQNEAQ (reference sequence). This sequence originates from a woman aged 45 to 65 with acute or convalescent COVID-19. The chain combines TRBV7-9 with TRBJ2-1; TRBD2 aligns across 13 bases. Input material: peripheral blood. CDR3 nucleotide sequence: TGTGCCAGCAGAACTAGCGGGGGGGCCGTAAATGAGCAGTTCTTC. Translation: CASRTSGGAVNEQFF.